The 19 T cell receptor beta chains presented below share a single source sample, sequenced in a study of cytomegalovirus exposure and HLA in healthy donors. The primer mix had 60 Vbeta and 13 Jbeta primers. Repertoires were generated with immunoSEQ multiplex PCR, while TCRdb's copy carries only in-frame clones and drops some. This sample's table reports 200,000 to 250,000 clones. Sample: PBMCs. The receptors were gathered from a girl aged 2 to 10 in good health and CMV-seropositive.

The V call is TRBV11-2, the J call TRBJ2-7, with 8 bases fitting TRBD2. CDR1 is SGHAT, CDR2 FQNNGV, per germline. Trimming removed 4 bases from V and 4 bases from J; junction bases left unmatched: 12. CDR3 length equals 16 residues. CDR3 sequence: CASSSLRGLAHYEQYF. CDR3 coding DNA: TGTGCCAGCAGCTCCCTGCGCGGACTAGCCCATTACGAGCAGTACTTC. The full variable domain, rest sourced from reference TRBV11-2 and TRBJ2-7, is EAGVAQSPRYKIIEKRQSVAFWCNPISGHATLYWYQQILGQGPKLLIQFQNNGVVDDSQLPKDRFSAERLKGVDSTLKIQPAKLEDSAVYLCASSSLRGLAHYEQYFGPGTRLTVT.

V is TRBV5-5 and J is TRBJ2-7, with TRBD1 matching over 8 bases. V lost 2 bases to trimming and J lost 5 bases; unmatched junction nucleotides: 12. Germline V gene data show CDR1 as SGHKS and CDR2 as YYEKEE (reference sequence). The CDR3 totals 16 residues. DNA of the CDR3: TGTGCCAGCAGCTTCTCTCTTCGGACAGGGAGGCACGAGCAGTACTTC. Translation: CASSFSLRTGRHEQYF.

The rearrangement joins TRBV30 to TRBJ1-1; D is undetermined. Looked up from germline, CDR1 is GTSNPN and CDR2 is SVGIG (reference sequence). The CDR3 spans 14 residues. V gave up 2 bases and J gave up 5 bases, with 15 bases separating them. The CDR3 DNA reads as TGTGCCTGGAGTCAGGCAGGTGGGTGGACTGAAGCTTTCTTT. Its translation: CAWSQAGGWTEAFF.

This chain uses TRBV9 with TRBJ2-5, with 10 bases identical to TRBD2. The CDR3 is made up of 15 amino acids. Germline CDR1 and CDR2: SGDLS and YYNGEE. Trimming took 0 bases from V and 7 from J; bases not matched to a gene: 6. The CDR3 region is CASSVGAGGPVTQYF. For the CDR3, the DNA is TGTGCCAGCAGCGTAGGAGCGGGAGGGCCAGTGACCCAGTACTTC.

As concerns this clone: The junction shows a germline mismatch at one end, possibly a read error. This rearrangement joins TRBV10-2 to TRBJ2-5; D is ambiguous. Germline V CDR1 and CDR2: WSHSY, SAAADI. The CDR3 is 10 amino acids. The DNA for the CDR3 is TGCGCCAGCAAGCAAGAGACTCAGTACTTC. Residues: CASKQETQYF.

The chain recombines TRBV15 with TRBJ1-4; the D is unclear. Trimming cost V 5 bases and J 0 bases, with 22 bases left between them. Germline V gene sequence: CDR1 LNHNV, CDR2 YYDKDF (reference sequence). This CDR3 region has 19 residues. Written as DNA, the CDR3 is TGTGCCACCAGCGGTCCCCAGGAACCTGATTTAGCAACTAATGAAAAACTGTTTTTT. Protein: CATSGPQEPDLATNEKLFF.

CDR3 sequence: CASSLDLAAGANVLTF. The CDR3 coding sequence is TGTGCCAGCAGCTTAGATCTAGCGGCTGGGGCCAACGTCCTGACTTTC. The chain employs TRBV11-2 and TRBJ2-6; 7 positions agree with TRBD2. The ends lost 0 bases at V and 2 bases at J; junction bases unmatched: 1. The germline gives CDR1 SGHAT, CDR2 FQNNGV. The CDR3 sequence is 16 residues long.

The V call is TRBV28, the J call TRBJ1-2, with D perhaps matching TRBD1 (6 bases). V gave up 5 bases and J gave up 0 bases, with 19 bases separating them. The germline V gene encodes CDR1 MDHEN and CDR2 SYDVKM. The CDR3 totals 17 residues. CDR3 nucleotide sequence: TGTGCCAGCAGTCCCCGTCCAGGGGCCGGATCTAACTATGGCTACACCTTC. Encoded protein: CASSPRPGAGSNYGYTF.

The chain links TRBV27 to TRBJ2-3; 11 nucleotides align to TRBD1. This CDR3 has 17 amino acids. Germline lookup yields CDR1 MNHEY and CDR2 SMNVEV (reference sequence). V lost 5 bases and J lost 6; bases outside the gene matches: 13. The CDR3 DNA follows: TGTGCCAGCAGTCCGGGCTACGGGACAGGGGGAACGGATACGCAGTATTTT. Its translation: CASSPGYGTGGTDTQYF.

This chain joins TRBV6-1 and TRBJ1-3; TRBD1 might be the D (5 bases). V was trimmed by 4 bases and J by 4 bases, leaving 14 bases between them. There are 15 residues in the CDR3. Germline V lookup: CDR1 MNHNS, CDR2 SASEGT. The DNA of the CDR3 is TGTGCCAGCAGTGGTGGGGGAGGGTTCGGAAACACCATATATTTT. Protein product: CASSGGGGFGNTIYF.

The rearrangement uses TRBV7-2 and TRBJ2-3; D may be TRBD2 (6 bases). This CDR3 region has 16 residues. V lost 1 base and J 0 bases, leaving 11 bases between the germline ends. Germline CDR1 and CDR2: SGHTA and FQGNSA. Written as DNA, the CDR3 is TGTGCCAGCAGCTTAGACCCAGGGACTAGCACAGATACGCAGTATTTT. Translating gives CASSLDPGTSTDTQYF.

The rearrangement links TRBV13 to TRBJ1-3, with D perhaps TRBD1 (6 bases). This CDR3 spans 16 amino acids. The germline V gene has CDR1 PRHDT and CDR2 FYEKMQ (reference sequence). Trimming took off 7 bases at V and 0 bases at J, with 16 bases between the two ends. The DNA of the CDR3 is TGTGCCAGCATCGCAGCGGGGGGCTACTCTGGAAACACCATATATTTT. Translating gives CASIAAGGYSGNTIYF. Full variable domain (missing parts from reference TRBV13 and TRBJ1-3): AAGVIQSPRHLIKEKRETATLKCYPIPRHDTVYWYQQGPGQDPQFLISFYEKMQSDKGSIPDRFSAQQFSDYHSELNMSSLELGDSALYFCASIAAGGYSGNTIYFGEGSWLTVV.

The chain recombines TRBV25-1 with TRBJ1-2, with 10 bases aligning to TRBD1. This CDR3 comprises 15 residues. V gave up 0 bases and J gave up 5 bases; unmatched junction bases: 3. Germline CDR1 and CDR2: MGHDK and SYGVNS. DNA of the CDR3: TGTGCCAGCAGTGAATATGGGGACAGGGGTTATGGCTACACCTTC. It translates to CASSEYGDRGYGYTF.

J is TRBJ2-7 and V is TRBV6-5, with D perhaps TRBD1 (5 bases). The CDR3 covers 14 residues. V was cut by 5 bases and J by 6 bases, with 17 bases left in between. From germline, CDR1 is MNHEY and CDR2 SVGAGI. CDR3 DNA sequence: TGTGCCAGCAGTGCAGGCAGGGTTCTCACCGAGCAGTACTTC. Translated: CASSAGRVLTEQYF.

The chain joins TRBV27 to TRBJ1-2; D uncertain. This CDR3 has 13 residues. Germline V lookup: CDR1 MNHEY, CDR2 SMNVEV (reference sequence). The ends were cut back, 8 bases at V and 2 bases at J, with 12 bases in the middle. In DNA, the CDR3 is TGTGCCAGCCGCCGAGGAATAAACTATGGCTACACCTTC. This codes for CASRRGINYGYTF.

The chain combines TRBV9 with TRBJ2-1; TRBD2 might be the D (6 bases). V lost 4 bases and J 9 bases, leaving 17 bases between the germline ends. The CDR3 sequence is 14 residues long. The germline CDR1 and CDR2 sequences are SGDLS and YYNGEE. CDR3 sequence reads: CASSPGTLSGEQFF. In DNA, the CDR3 is TGTGCCAGCAGCCCGGGGACCCTTAGCGGTGAGCAGTTCTTC.

This rearrangement joins TRBV28 to TRBJ2-7; TRBD2 matches at 8 bases. V trimming: 4 bases; J trimming: 0 bases; junction bases outside the gene matches: 11. The germline CDR1 and CDR2 sequences are MDHEN and SYDVKM. This CDR3 is 17 amino acids long. CDR3 in DNA: TGTGCCAGCAGTTACAACCCTACCGGGACTAGCTCCTACGAGCAGTACTTC. It specifies CASSYNPTGTSSYEQYF. Full variable domain (rest looked up from reference TRBV28 and TRBJ2-7): DVKVTQSSRYLVKRTGEKVFLECVQDMDHENMFWYRQDPGLGLRLIYFSYDVKMKEKGDIPEGYSVSREKKERFSLILESASTNQTSMYLCASSYNPTGTSSYEQYFGPGTRLTVT.

The chain uses TRBV5-1 and TRBJ1-2; D is uncertain. V shed 1 base and J shed 8 bases, with 15 bases lying between them. Germline V gives CDR1 SGHRS, CDR2 YFSETQ. This CDR3 spans 14 amino acids. The CDR3 protein is CASSLTGSTGGYTF. The CDR3 nucleotides read TGCGCCAGCAGCTTGACCGGGTCTACGGGAGGCTACACCTTC.

The J gene is TRBJ1-2, the V gene TRBV7-9, with D tentatively TRBD1 (5 bases). Germline CDR1 and CDR2: SEHNR and FQNEAQ (reference sequence). V lost 1 base to trimming and J lost 5 bases, with 11 bases between them. The CDR3 is made up of 14 amino acids. DNA for the CDR3: TGTGCCAGCAGCTTAGAAGGCACAGGTTATGGCTACACCTTC. Amino acid sequence: CASSLEGTGYGYTF.